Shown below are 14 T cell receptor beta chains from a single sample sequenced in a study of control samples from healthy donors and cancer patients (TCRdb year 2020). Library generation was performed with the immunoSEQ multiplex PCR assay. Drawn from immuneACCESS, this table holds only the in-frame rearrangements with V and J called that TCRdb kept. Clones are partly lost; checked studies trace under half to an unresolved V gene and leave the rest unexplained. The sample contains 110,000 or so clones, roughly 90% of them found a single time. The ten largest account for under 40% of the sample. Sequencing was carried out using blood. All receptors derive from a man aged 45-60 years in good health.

The CDR3 DNA sequence: TGTGCCAGCAGCTTAGCGCTAATGGGCTACAATGAGCAGTTCTTC. The encoded protein is CASSLALMGYNEQFF. V gene TRBV7-2 combines with J gene TRBJ2-1; no clear D. This CDR3 has 15 amino acids. V lost 0 bases to trimming and J lost 3 bases, with 9 bases between them. Germline V gives CDR1 SGHTA, CDR2 FQGNSA.

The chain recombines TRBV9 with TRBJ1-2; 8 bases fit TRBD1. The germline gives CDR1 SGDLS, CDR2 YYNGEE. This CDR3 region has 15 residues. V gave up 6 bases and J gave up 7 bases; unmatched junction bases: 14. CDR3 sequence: CASTSSGGRSGGYTF. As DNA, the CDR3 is TGTGCCAGCACAAGTTCAGGGGGCAGGAGTGGTGGCTACACCTTC.

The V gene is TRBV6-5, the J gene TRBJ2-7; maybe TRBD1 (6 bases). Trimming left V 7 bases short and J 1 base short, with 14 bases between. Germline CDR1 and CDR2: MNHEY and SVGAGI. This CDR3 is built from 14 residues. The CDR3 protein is CASIPHRGSYEQYF. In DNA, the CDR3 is TGTGCCAGCATCCCCCATAGGGGGTCCTACGAGCAGTACTTC.

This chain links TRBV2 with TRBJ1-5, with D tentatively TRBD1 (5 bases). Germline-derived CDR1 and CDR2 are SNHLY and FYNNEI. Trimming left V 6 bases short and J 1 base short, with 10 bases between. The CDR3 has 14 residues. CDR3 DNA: TGTGCCAGCAGCCCCCGGGACAGCAATCAGCCCCAGCATTTT. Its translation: CASSPRDSNQPQHF.

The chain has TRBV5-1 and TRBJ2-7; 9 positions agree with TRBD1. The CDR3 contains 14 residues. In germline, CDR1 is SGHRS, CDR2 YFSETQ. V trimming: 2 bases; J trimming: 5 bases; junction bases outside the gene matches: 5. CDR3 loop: CASSLGTGMDEQYF. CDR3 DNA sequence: TGCGCCAGCAGCTTAGGGACAGGGATGGACGAGCAGTACTTC.

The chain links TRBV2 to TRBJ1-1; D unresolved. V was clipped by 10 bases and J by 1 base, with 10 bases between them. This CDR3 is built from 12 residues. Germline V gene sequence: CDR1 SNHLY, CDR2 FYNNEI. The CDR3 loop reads CAIRFWNTEAFF. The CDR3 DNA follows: TGTGCCATCCGATTCTGGAACACTGAAGCTTTCTTT.

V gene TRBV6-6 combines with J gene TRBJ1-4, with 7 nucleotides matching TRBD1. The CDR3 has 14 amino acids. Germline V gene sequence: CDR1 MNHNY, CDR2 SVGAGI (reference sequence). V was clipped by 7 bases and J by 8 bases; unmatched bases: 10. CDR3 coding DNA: TGTGCCAGCACCCTAGAGGGGGCGGGGGAAAAACTGTTTTTT. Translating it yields CASTLEGAGEKLFF.

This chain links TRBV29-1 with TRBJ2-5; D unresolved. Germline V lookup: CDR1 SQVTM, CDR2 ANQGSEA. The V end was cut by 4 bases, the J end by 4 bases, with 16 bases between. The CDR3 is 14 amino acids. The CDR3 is CSVVGSDHGETQYF. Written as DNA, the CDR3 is TGCAGCGTTGTAGGATCTGATCATGGAGAGACCCAGTACTTC. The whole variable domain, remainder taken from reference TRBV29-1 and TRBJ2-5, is SAVISQKPSRDICQRGTSLTIQCQVDSQVTMMFWYRQQPGQSLTLIATANQGSEATYESGFVIDKFPISRPNLTFSTLTVSNMSPEDSSIYLCSVVGSDHGETQYFGPGTRLLVL.

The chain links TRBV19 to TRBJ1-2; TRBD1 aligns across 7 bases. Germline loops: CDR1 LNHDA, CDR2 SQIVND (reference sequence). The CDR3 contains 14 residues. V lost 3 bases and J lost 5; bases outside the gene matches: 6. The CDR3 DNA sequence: TGTGCCAGTAGTATCCCTGACAGGGTTTATGGCTACACCTTC. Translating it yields CASSIPDRVYGYTF.

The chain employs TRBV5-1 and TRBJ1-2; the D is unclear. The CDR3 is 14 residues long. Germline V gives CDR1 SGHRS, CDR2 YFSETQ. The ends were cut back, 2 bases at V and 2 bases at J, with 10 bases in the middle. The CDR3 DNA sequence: TGCGCCAGCAGCTTTAGGCAGAGCAACTATGGCTACACCTTC. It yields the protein CASSFRQSNYGYTF.

CDR3 region: CASSQVWGGLEETQYF. DNA for the CDR3: TGTGCCAGCAGCCAGGTCTGGGGGGGGCTAGAAGAGACCCAGTACTTC. The gene calls are TRBV14 and TRBJ2-5; D is possibly TRBD2 (7 bases). Per germline, CDR1 SGHDN and CDR2 FVKESK. The CDR3 has 16 amino acids. Trimming cost V 3 bases and J 3 bases, with 17 bases left between them.

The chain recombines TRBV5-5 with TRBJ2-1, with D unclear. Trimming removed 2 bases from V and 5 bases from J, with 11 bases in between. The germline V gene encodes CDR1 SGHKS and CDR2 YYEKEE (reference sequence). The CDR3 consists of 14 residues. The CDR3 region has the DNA TGTGCCAGCAGCTTCCCCTTACGGGACAATGAGCAGTTCTTC. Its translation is CASSFPLRDNEQFF.

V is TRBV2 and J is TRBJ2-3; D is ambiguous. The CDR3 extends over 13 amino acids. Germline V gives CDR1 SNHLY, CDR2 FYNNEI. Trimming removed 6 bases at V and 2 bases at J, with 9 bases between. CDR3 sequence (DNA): TGTGCCAGCAGCCCCGAAGCCACAGATACGCAGTATTTT. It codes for CASSPEATDTQYF.

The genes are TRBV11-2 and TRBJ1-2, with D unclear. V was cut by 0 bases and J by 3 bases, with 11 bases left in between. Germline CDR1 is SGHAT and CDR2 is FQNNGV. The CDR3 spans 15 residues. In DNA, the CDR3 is TGTGCCAGCAGCTTAGATTCCCGGCAGTACTATGGCTACACCTTC. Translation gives CASSLDSRQYYGYTF.